This passage covers 13 T cell receptor beta chains from one sample sequenced in a study of cytotoxic CD8 clonotypes in ibrutinib-treated CLL. Libraries were prepared by immunoSEQ multiplex PCR; TCRdb keeps only in-frame clonotypes and omits some of them. The sample consists of about 45,000 clones, 65% to 70% of them appearing once. The specimen comprised PBMCs, sampled after 24 months of ibrutinib treatment. The receptors were gathered from a human donor with chronic lymphocytic leukemia.

This chain links TRBV9 with TRBJ2-3; possibly TRBD1 for D (6 bases). The CDR3 is made up of 14 amino acids. Germline-derived CDR1 and CDR2 are SGDLS and YYNGEE. V was cut by 3 bases and J by 4 bases, with 12 bases left in between. The chain's CDR3 is CASSERQVADTQYF. In DNA form, the CDR3 reads TGTGCCAGCAGCGAGCGACAGGTGGCAGATACGCAGTATTTT.

This clone was picked up a small number of times. This chain links TRBV2 with TRBJ2-7; the match to TRBD1 covers 9 bases. This CDR3 has 13 residues. V lost 6 bases and J lost 4; bases outside the gene matches: 4. The V gene's germline CDR1 is SNHLY and CDR2 FYNNEI. The CDR3 DNA reads as TGTGCCAGCAGGGACAGGGGACGATACGAGCAGTACTTC. It codes for CASRDRGRYEQYF.

This clone was counted at least ten times. The chain is built from TRBV5-8 and TRBJ2-5; a weak D match, TRBD2 (6 bases). Per germline, CDR1 SGHTS and CDR2 YDEGEE. Trimming shortened V by 1 base and J by 7 bases, and 14 bases separated the two germline ends. There are 14 residues in the CDR3. CDR3 loop: CASSLKAGTGTQYF. The DNA for the CDR3 is TGTGCCAGCAGCTTGAAAGCGGGCACTGGGACCCAGTACTTC.

The chain uses TRBV6-5 and TRBJ1-1; D might be TRBD1 (6 bases). Deletions cut 6 bases from V and 0 bases from J, with 11 bases between. This CDR3 spans 14 amino acids. Per the germline V gene, CDR1 is MNHEY and CDR2 is SVGAGI. The CDR3 sequence is CASSQGRVNTEAFF. The DNA of the CDR3 is TGTGCCAGCAGCCAGGGGAGGGTGAACACTGAAGCTTTCTTT.

This clone came up once. The V call is TRBV18, the J call TRBJ1-1; a possible D gene is TRBD1 (6 bases). This CDR3 has 16 residues. Trimming removed 3 bases at V and 2 bases at J, with 16 bases between. Germline lookup yields CDR1 KGHSH and CDR2 LQKENI. The CDR3 protein is CASSPFQGRGNTEAFF. The CDR3 nucleotides are TGTGCCAGCTCACCTTTCCAGGGGAGGGGAAACACTGAAGCTTTCTTT.

This clone has more than one count but fewer than ten. This CDR3 is CASSPGSGEQYF. CDR3 DNA sequence: TGTGCCAGCAGCCCAGGTAGTGGCGAGCAGTACTTC. This chain connects TRBV6-1 to TRBJ2-7, with D hard to call. This CDR3 spans 12 amino acids. Germline V gives CDR1 MNHNS, CDR2 SASEGT. V dropped 6 bases and J dropped 6 bases, with 12 bases sitting between them.

V usage is TRBV28 and J usage is TRBJ1-1; weak D call: TRBD1 (5 bases). CDR3 length equals 16 residues. V was cut by 1 base and J by 5 bases, with 17 bases left in between. Germline V gene lookup returns CDR1 MDHEN and CDR2 SYDVKM. The CDR3 loop reads CASSLFPGGWGTEAFF. The CDR3 bases are TGTGCCAGCAGTTTATTCCCCGGAGGATGGGGGACTGAAGCTTTCTTT.

This clone has more than one count but fewer than ten. The chain employs TRBV28 and TRBJ2-4; D is ambiguous. Germline V gene lookup returns CDR1 MDHEN and CDR2 SYDVKM. With 6 bases removed from V and 1 base from J, the gap between germline ends came to 10 bases. The CDR3 is 14 amino acids. The DNA for the CDR3 is TGTGCCAGCAGCCGTCCGATGGCCAAAAACATTCAGTACTTC. The encoded protein is CASSRPMAKNIQYF.

The chain links TRBV5-1 to TRBJ2-5, with D possibly being TRBD2 (6 bases). CDR3 length: 17 amino acids. The germline V gene has CDR1 SGHRS and CDR2 YFSETQ. The germline V and J ends were trimmed by 2 bases and 5 bases, with 22 bases remaining between them. The CDR3, as DNA: TGCGCCAGCAGCTTAGAAGGGGCGGGATCGTGGAGGGAGACCCAGTACTTC. This encodes CASSLEGAGSWRETQYF.

The chain joins TRBV5-1 to TRBJ2-7; TRBD1 is a possible D gene (6 bases). V lost 5 bases to trimming and J lost 2 bases, with 11 bases between them. This CDR3 spans 13 amino acids. The germline V gene has CDR1 SGHRS and CDR2 YFSETQ. Here the CDR3 DNA reads TGCGCCAGCAGGGGGACAAGTCCCTACGAGCAGTACTTC. It codes for CASRGTSPYEQYF. The whole variable domain, filled in from reference TRBV5-1 and TRBJ2-7, reads KAGVTQTPRYLIKTRGQQVTLSCSPISGHRSVSWYQQTPGQGLQFLFEYFSETQRNKGNFPGRFSGRQFSNSRSEMNVSTLELGDSALYLCASRGTSPYEQYFGPGTRLTVT.

This clone was picked up a small number of times. As DNA, the CDR3 is TGCGCCAGCAGCTGGGACAGGGGATTATCTGAAGCTTTCTTT. Translated: CASSWDRGLSEAFF. The chain carries TRBV5-1 and TRBJ1-1, with 10 bases matching TRBD1. CDR1 and CDR2 from the germline V gene are SGHRS and YFSETQ. CDR3 length: 14 amino acids. Unmatched junction bases numbered 5, after V lost 3 bases and J lost 6 bases.

Only one count was recorded for this clone. The V and J genes are TRBV4-1 and TRBJ2-7; D gene ambiguous. Germline V CDR1 and CDR2: MGHRA, YSYEKL. There are 14 residues in the CDR3. V was trimmed by 0 bases and J by 3 bases, leaving 9 bases between them. The CDR3 nucleotides are TGCGCCAGCAGCCAAGATTGGCAGGACTACGAGCAGTACTTC. Translation: CASSQDWQDYEQYF.

The chain joins TRBV19 to TRBJ2-6; TRBD1 matches 7 bases. J was trimmed by 4 bases and V by 4 bases; bases with no gene match: 4. The V gene's germline CDR1 is LNHDA and CDR2 SQIVND (reference sequence). The CDR3 totals 15 residues. The CDR3 bases are TGTGCCAGTAGTACGACAGGGTTCGGGGCCAACGTCCTGACTTTC. Translating gives CASSTTGFGANVLTF. The entire variable domain, with the rest obtained from reference TRBV19 and TRBJ2-6, is as follows: DGGITQSPKYLFRKEGQNVTLSCEQNLNHDAMYWYRQDPGQGLRLIYYSQIVNDFQKGDIAEGYSVSREKKESFPLTVTSAQKNPTAFYLCASSTTGFGANVLTFGAGSRLTVL.